The present TCR beta chain was sequenced within a study of T-cell memory formation after mild COVID-19. TCRdb reprocessed the 5' RACE reads with MiXCR, giving one entry per CDR3 protein. The sample lists approximately 560,000 distinct CDR3 sequences; roughly 17% were seen once. General study findings and limits: Nothing confirmed that second-wave clones peaking on day 37 were specific for SARS-CoV-2. Day 15 to 85 contracting clones showed balanced CD4/CD8; day 15 to 37 expanders favored CD4+. The pre-infection memory compartment contained some responding clones, suggesting cross-reactive memory joined.

This clonotype was counted between two and nine times. As yet, its antigen is unknown. The CDR3 has 12 amino acids. V lost 1 base and J 6 bases, leaving 7 bases between the germline ends. Per germline, CDR1 SGHAT and CDR2 FQNNGV. This chain links TRBV11-2 with TRBJ2-7, with D unresolved. The origin of this receptor is an adult woman who had mild COVID-19 (a few samples of this study predate the infection). Cell type and time point are not known. The specimen was PBMCs or a T cell subset sorted from them (not recorded which). CDR3 sequence reads: CASSLAVGEQYF. In DNA form, the CDR3 reads TGTGCCAGCAGCTTAGCCGTAGGCGAGCAGTACTTC. Using reference TRBV11-2 and TRBJ2-7 for the parts outside the CDR3, the full variable domain is EAGVAQSPRYKIIEKRQSVAFWCNPISGHATLYWYQQILGQGPKLLIQFQNNGVVDDSQLPKDRFSAERLKGVDSTLKIQPAKLEDSAVYLCASSLAVGEQYFGPGTRLTVT.